This T cell receptor beta chain is drawn from a study of beta chain features in type 1 diabetes. On the study more broadly: No age, gender or cell yield differences were seen between patients and healthy donors.

All of the isolated RNA was reverse transcribed, so expressed TCRB transcripts were sequenced. Produced via immunoSEQ multiplex PCR; TCRdb's table is partial and in-frame only. The sample lists more than 150,000 clones, 8.5% to 14% occurring once. Every participating donor gave one draw, a heparinised blood sample averaging about 100 mL. Sorted CD4+ subsets: naive, central memory, regulatory, stem cell-like memory (CD45RO/CCR7/CD25/CD127/CD95/CD27 panel). The sequenced sample was central memory CD4+ T cells from blood. The clonotype was recovered from a young man in good health.

DNA of the CDR3: TGCGCCAGCAGCCAAGGGGATCTAGCGGGAGGGTACGAGCAGTACTTC. Translated, it gives CASSQGDLAGGYEQYF. J is TRBJ2-7 and V is TRBV4-3, with 12 bases lining up with TRBD2. Germline assignment: CDR1 LGHNA and CDR2 YSLEER. With 1 base clipped from V and 4 bases from J, the junction kept 5 bases outside the gene matches. This CDR3 region has 16 residues.